This TCR beta chain was recorded in a study of shared clonotypes between healthy human individuals. The study's findings and limits: Non-shared clonotypes had lower generation probabilities than clonotypes shared by all four sorted-subset donors.

The CDR3 runs 13 residues. Per the germline V gene, CDR1 is MNHEY and CDR2 is SVGAGI. V was trimmed by 6 bases and J by 7 bases, leaving 15 bases between them. For this clone: Its antigen is currently unknown.

The repertoire was sequenced with immunoSEQ multiplex PCR; TCRdb's copy has only in-frame clones and lacks some. The profile covers approximately 980,000 clones, with approximately 76% appearing a single time and about 1.5% taken by the ten largest. Specimen: memory CD4+ T cells sorted from blood. The subset: CD45RA-negative fraction. The clonotype comes from a man in his late teens or twenties in good health. The chain combines TRBV6-5 with TRBJ1-1, with D uncertain. The CDR3 is CASRRKVGNEAFF. In DNA form, the CDR3 reads TGTGCCAGCAGAAGAAAGGTCGGAAATGAAGCTTTCTTT.